The 28 T cell receptor beta chains reported below all come from one sample, sequenced in a study of tumor and adjacent non-tumor tissue in lung cancer. RNA was extracted from bulk tissue without any cell sorting. TCRbeta libraries were built with three rounds of nested PCR, modified from ARM-PCR. Each CDR3 protein is one row after TCRdb ran MiXCR on the multiplex PCR reads. The sample carries 120,000 or so distinct CDR3 sequences, around three fifths recorded once. The sample was lung tumor tissue. These receptors all stem from a man aged 25-40 years with non-small cell lung cancer.

A word on this clonotype: One end of the junction fails to match germline, which may point to a read error. The CDR3, as DNA: TGCAATGCTCTACGACATGGGCAGGGGCACTACGAGCAATACTTC. As protein: CNALRHGQGHYEQYF. The chain links TRBV20-1 to TRBJ2-7; a possible D gene is TRBD1 (6 bases). CDR3 size: 15 residues. Germline loops: CDR1 DFQATT, CDR2 SNEGSKA (reference sequence).

This clonotype was detected ten times or more. CDR3 residues: CASRPGHQETQYF. Written as DNA, the CDR3 is TGTGCCAGCAGACCGGGACATCAAGAGACCCAGTACTTC. The rearrangement uses TRBV5-6 and TRBJ2-5; TRBD1 is a possible D gene (6 bases). The CDR3 runs 13 residues. V was cut by 5 bases and J by 2 bases, with 10 bases left in between. The germline gives CDR1 SGHDT, CDR2 YYEEEE.

Concerning this clonotype itself: A read error may be the cause here, since a much bigger clone is one base away. The J gene is TRBJ2-7, the V gene TRBV29-1, with D unresolved. V was pared by 5 bases and J by 2 bases, with 10 bases between. The CDR3 covers 12 residues. CDR1 and CDR2 from the germline V gene are SQVTM and ANQGSEA. This CDR3 is CSVLVRAYEQYF. Here the CDR3 DNA reads TGCAGCGTTCTAGTCAGAGCCTACGAGCAGTACTTC.

A few counts support this clonotype. This chain links TRBV12-3 or TRBV12-4 with TRBJ2-2; 7 bases fit TRBD1. This CDR3 contains 15 residues. V trimming: 4 bases; J trimming: 3 bases; junction bases outside the gene matches: 5. Here the CDR3 DNA reads TGTGCCAGCAGTTCCCTCGACAGGGACACCGGGGAGCTGTTTTTT. Amino acid sequence: CASSSLDRDTGELFF.

The chain has TRBV20-1 and TRBJ2-2, with D possibly TRBD2 on 5 matching bases. V gave up 3 bases and J gave up 8 bases, with 19 bases separating them. Germline CDR1 is DFQATT and CDR2 is SNEGSKA (reference sequence). The length of the CDR3 is 15 residues. This CDR3 reads CSASEGSSRKGELFF. The DNA for the CDR3 is TGCAGTGCTAGCGAGGGTTCCAGCAGGAAAGGGGAGCTGTTTTTT.

There are a few counts of this clonotype. A junction boundary mismatches the germline segment, possibly from a read error. The V call is TRBV20-1, the J call TRBJ2-1; 8 bases match TRBD2. The CDR3 sequence is 14 residues long. CDR1 and CDR2 from the germline V gene are DFQATT and SNEGSKA (reference sequence). The CDR3 sequence is CSARAAGGYNDQFF. In nucleotides, the CDR3 is TGCAGTGCTAGGGCGGCGGGGGGCTATAATGACCAGTTCTTC.

The rearrangement links TRBV5-1 to TRBJ1-6, with 7 bases identical to TRBD1. The CDR3 covers 14 residues. Germline V lookup: CDR1 SGHRS, CDR2 YFSETQ. Trimming removed 4 bases from V and 9 bases from J; junction bases left unmatched: 7. CDR3 sequence: CASSPTGSSSPLHF. The CDR3 DNA is TGCGCCAGCAGCCCGACAGGGAGCTCTTCACCCCTCCACTTT.

Concerning this clonotype itself: A much larger clone sits a single nucleotide away, making a read error possible. V usage is TRBV7-9 and J usage is TRBJ2-1; 15 bases agree with TRBD2. The CDR3 loop spans 16 amino acids. Germline V gene sequence: CDR1 SEHNR, CDR2 FQNEAQ (reference sequence). CDR3 protein: CASSSRTSGRVHEQIF. The CDR3, as DNA: TGTGCCAGCAGCTCCCGGACTAGCGGGAGGGTCCATGAGCAGATCTTC. The full variable domain, completed using reference TRBV7-9 and TRBJ2-1, is DTGVSQNPRHKITKRGQNVTFRCDPISEHNRLYWYRQTLGQGPEFLTYFQNEAQLEKSRLLSDRFSAERPKGSFSTLEIQRTEQGDSAMYLCASSSRTSGRVHEQIFGPGTRLTVL.

Worth noting for this clonotype: The conserved final phenylalanine or tryptophan is absent from the CDR3, which likely points to a read error. The CDR3 region has the DNA TGCGCCAGCAGCCAAGGGACAGGGGAGGAAAAGCTGTTTGTT. Protein product: CASSQGTGEEKLFV. J is TRBJ1-4 and V is TRBV4-1; the match to TRBD1 covers 9 bases. The CDR3 consists of 14 residues. Per the germline V gene, CDR1 is MGHRA and CDR2 is YSYEKL.

On this clonotype: One end of the junction fails to match germline, which may point to a read error. J is TRBJ2-1 and V is TRBV20-1, with D possibly matching TRBD2 (5 bases). Germline CDR1 and CDR2: DFQATT and SNEGSKA (reference sequence). This CDR3 region has 14 residues. CDR3 region: CSARSGFINNKQFF. In DNA, the CDR3 is TGCAGTGCCAGGAGCGGTTTTATTAACAATAAGCAGTTCTTC.

The chain carries TRBV13 and TRBJ2-4, with D perhaps TRBD1 or TRBD2 (5 bases each). V lost 3 bases and J lost 2, with 11 bases in between. Per germline, CDR1 PRHDT and CDR2 FYEKMQ (reference sequence). The CDR3 loop spans 15 amino acids. The CDR3 DNA is TGTGCCAGCAGCTTCGAGAGGGGTACCAAAAACATTCAGTACTTC. Its protein product is CASSFERGTKNIQYF.

The chain carries TRBV14 and TRBJ2-7, with D unclear. The V end was cut by 4 bases, the J end by 6 bases, with 13 bases between. Germline-derived CDR1 and CDR2 are SGHDN and FVKESK. The CDR3 consists of 13 residues. The CDR3 loop is CASSRDAGGEQYF. CDR3 coding DNA: TGTGCCAGCAGCCGAGATGCCGGCGGCGAGCAGTACTTC.

A word on this clonotype: A read error may produce the germline difference seen at one junction end. As DNA, the CDR3 is TGTGCCAACAGTTACAGGGGAAACACCGGGGAGCTGTTTTTT. It yields the protein CANSYRGNTGELFF. The genes are TRBV6-2 or TRBV6-3 and TRBJ2-2; the match to TRBD1 covers 7 bases. CDR3 length equals 14 residues. CDR1 MNHEY and CDR2 SVGEGT come from the germline V gene.

The sample holds one count of this clonotype. This could be a read error, since a much larger clone is one nucleotide away. Without the conserved terminal phenylalanine or tryptophan, this CDR3 likely stems from a read error. The chain is built from TRBV6-2 or TRBV6-3 and TRBJ1-1, with D tentatively TRBD1 (5 bases). The CDR3 is 16 residues long. V was trimmed by 0 bases and J by 0 bases, leaving 11 bases between them. The germline V gene encodes CDR1 MNHEY and CDR2 SVGEGT. Here the CDR3 reads CASSYSTDNMNTEAFS. The DNA for the CDR3 is TGTGCCAGCAGTTACTCGACGGACAACATGAACACTGAAGCTTTCTCT.

As concerns this clonotype: This could be a read error, since a much larger clone is one nucleotide away. The chain is built from TRBV4-2 and TRBJ2-1; TRBD2 aligns across 7 bases. Germline assignment: CDR1 LGHNA and CDR2 YNFKEQ. CDR3 size: 15 residues. The CDR3 coding sequence is TGTGCCAGCAGCCAAGGGGAGGGCCCCTACAATGAGCAGCTCTTC. It codes for CASSQGEGPYNEQLF.

This clonotype has a count of ten or more. V gene TRBV6-5 combines with J gene TRBJ2-1; 8 positions agree with TRBD2. The trim removed 3 bases at V and 0 bases at J, leaving 1 base unmatched. The CDR3 consists of 15 residues. Germline V CDR1 and CDR2: MNHEY, SVGAGI. CDR3 sequence: CASSYLAGSYNEQFF. CDR3 coding DNA: TGTGCCAGCAGTTATCTAGCGGGCTCCTACAATGAGCAGTTCTTC.

Here the CDR3 reads CASSLDGRQDGVHEQFF. The DNA of the CDR3 is TGTGCCAGCAGCTTAGATGGGAGACAGGATGGGGTACATGAGCAGTTCTTC. This chain connects TRBV11-3 to TRBJ2-1; a possible D gene is TRBD1 (6 bases). V lost 0 bases and J 8 bases, leaving 20 bases between the germline ends. The CDR3 has 17 amino acids. Germline CDR1 SGHNT, CDR2 YENEEA.

The rearrangement links TRBV11-3 to TRBJ2-2; D uncertain. Germline V lookup: CDR1 SGHNT, CDR2 YENEEA. With 3 bases removed from V and 10 bases from J, the gap between germline ends came to 6 bases. The CDR3 totals 11 residues. DNA for the CDR3: TGTGCCAGCAGCTTTGGCGAGGAGCTGTTTTTT. Translated, it gives CASSFGEELFF.

In its sample, this clonotype was seen many times. This chain joins TRBV6-6 and TRBJ2-7; 9 bases are shared with TRBD1. Germline V gene data show CDR1 as MNHNY and CDR2 as SVGAGI (reference sequence). Trimming removed 4 bases from V and 5 bases from J; junction bases left unmatched: 6. CDR3 length: 14 amino acids. CDR3 amino acids: CASSSSDRGNEQYF. In nucleotides, the CDR3 is TGTGCCAGCAGTTCCAGCGACAGGGGGAACGAGCAGTACTTC.

In regard to this clonotype: With a much larger clone just one base away, this may be a read error. This rearrangement joins TRBV5-6 to TRBJ2-7, with 9 bases identical to TRBD1. Germline V gives CDR1 SGHDT, CDR2 YYEEEE. The CDR3 totals 14 residues. Here the CDR3 reads CASNLRDRDSEQYF. Written as DNA, the CDR3 is TGTGCCAGCAACTTGCGGGACAGGGATTCCGAGCAGTACTTC.

Notes on this clonotype: It may be a read error: a sequence one base away is much more abundant. The genes are TRBV6-6 and TRBJ2-7; TRBD1 is a possible D gene (6 bases). There are 15 residues in the CDR3. Trimming removed 5 bases at V and 3 bases at J, with 17 bases between. Germline assignment: CDR1 MNHNY and CDR2 SVGAGI (reference sequence). The CDR3: CASSLSRGSIYEQYF. The DNA of the CDR3 is TGTGCCAGCAGTCTCAGCAGGGGATCCATCTACGAGCAGTACTTC.

On this clonotype itself: This may stem from a read error, because a much larger clone lies one nucleotide away. The V and J genes are TRBV6-5 and TRBJ2-3; 7 nucleotides line up with TRBD2. The CDR3 sequence is 15 residues long. Germline V gene lookup returns CDR1 MNHEY and CDR2 SVGAGI. CDR3 nucleotides: TGTACCAGCACTACGCGGGGGTATAGCACAGATACGCAGTATTTT. Amino acid sequence: CTSTTRGYSTDTQYF.

J is TRBJ1-2 and V is TRBV6-5; 9 nucleotides match TRBD1. This CDR3 is built from 15 residues. Germline CDR1 is MNHEY and CDR2 is SVGAGI. V shed 4 bases, J shed 6 bases, and the junction held 9 bases outside the gene matches. This CDR3 is CASSCLGTGYDGYTF. CDR3 DNA sequence: TGTGCCAGCAGTTGCCTTGGGACAGGGTATGATGGCTACACCTTC.

Worth noting for this clonotype: Since a much larger clone is just one base distant, this may be a read error. The chain uses TRBV12-3 or TRBV12-4 and TRBJ2-4; D not certain. This CDR3 region has 19 residues. DNA for the CDR3: TGTGCCAGCAGATTAGGCCTGGACGGAGCTGGGGTGACCAAAAACATTCAGTACTTC. Its protein is CASRLGLDGAGVTKNIQYF.

On this clonotype: A much larger clonotype is one base distant, so this may be a read error. The chain has TRBV20-1 and TRBJ2-5; D gene uncertain. The CDR3 covers 13 residues. Looked up from germline, CDR1 is DFQATT and CDR2 is SNEGSKA (reference sequence). The V end was cut by 4 bases, the J end by 6 bases, with 15 bases between. CDR3 amino acids: CSATGWQQQTQYF. The CDR3 nucleotides are TGCAGTGCTACCGGGTGGCAGCAACAGACCCAGTACTTC.

Concerning this clonotype: The junction does not match germline at one end; this may be a read error. V usage is TRBV11-1 and J usage is TRBJ1-2; D remains ambiguous. Germline CDR1 is SGHAT and CDR2 is FQDESV (reference sequence). CDR3 length: 13 amino acids. CDR3 sequence (DNA): TGTGTCAGCAGCTTGTCGCCTGTAAACGGCTACACCTTC. This encodes CVSSLSPVNGYTF.

The sample holds a few counts of this clonotype. The rearrangement joins TRBV29-1 to TRBJ1-2; TRBD1 matches 7 bases. Germline V gene lookup returns CDR1 SQVTM and CDR2 ANQGSEA. Trimming took 0 bases from V and 3 from J; bases not matched to a gene: 4. This CDR3 comprises 14 residues. The CDR3 spells CSVEDPGGYYGYTF. The CDR3 bases are TGCAGCGTTGAAGACCCAGGGGGGTACTATGGCTACACCTTC.

As concerns this clonotype: Its ends do not fully match the called genes, so a read error is possible. This sequence joins TRBV11-2 and TRBJ1-2, with D possibly being TRBD1 (5 bases). The CDR3 contains 15 residues. CDR1 and CDR2 from the germline V gene are SGHAT and FQNNGV. The CDR3 bases are TGTGCCAGCAGCTCCAACCCGGGAGGGGTGTATGACTACACCTTC. It specifies CASSSNPGGVYDYTF.